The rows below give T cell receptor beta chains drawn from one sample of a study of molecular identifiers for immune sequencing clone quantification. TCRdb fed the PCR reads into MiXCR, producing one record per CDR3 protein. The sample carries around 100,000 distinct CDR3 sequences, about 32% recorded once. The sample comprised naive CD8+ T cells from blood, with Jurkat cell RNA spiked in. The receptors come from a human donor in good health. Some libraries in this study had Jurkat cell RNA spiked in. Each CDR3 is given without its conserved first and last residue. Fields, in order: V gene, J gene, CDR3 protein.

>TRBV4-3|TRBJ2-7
ASSLTSGPYEQY
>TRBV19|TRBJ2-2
ASSIGGGAGELF
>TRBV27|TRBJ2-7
ASSLFSGGGYEQY
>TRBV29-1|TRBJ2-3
SVEVGRTDTQY
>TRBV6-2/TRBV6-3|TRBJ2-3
ASSAGRIDTQY
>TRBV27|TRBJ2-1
ASSSYPRWNEQF
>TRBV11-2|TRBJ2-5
ASSFSGGSFKTQY
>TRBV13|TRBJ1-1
ASSRSVGDGEPLNTEAF
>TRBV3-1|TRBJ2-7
ASSQDPVEQY
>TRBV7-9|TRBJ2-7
ASSPGRANYEQY
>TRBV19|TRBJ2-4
ASSIDRRLAYKNIQY
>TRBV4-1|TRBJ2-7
ASSQERGREQY
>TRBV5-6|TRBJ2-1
ASASQSSYNEQF
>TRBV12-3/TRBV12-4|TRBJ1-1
ASSLPGIRSEAF
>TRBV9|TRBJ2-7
ASSVDAGLYEQY
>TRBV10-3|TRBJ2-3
AISESRGADTQY
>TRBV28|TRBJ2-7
ASSLEASGLYKQY
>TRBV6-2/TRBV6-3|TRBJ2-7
APLAAGVEQY
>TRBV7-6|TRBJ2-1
ASSSRVGGSYEQF
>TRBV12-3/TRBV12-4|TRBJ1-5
ASSLAFGDQPQH
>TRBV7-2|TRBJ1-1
ASSFRDRANTEAF
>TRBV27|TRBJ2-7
ASSLFGGHSYEQY
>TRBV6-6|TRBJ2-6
ASSYSVLAGVGANVLT
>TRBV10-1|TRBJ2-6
ASIRSRDSGANVLT
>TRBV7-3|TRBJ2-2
ASSLNSDSFALANTGELF
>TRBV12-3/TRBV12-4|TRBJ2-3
ASSGGQPSTDTQY
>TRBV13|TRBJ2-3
ASSPAADTQY
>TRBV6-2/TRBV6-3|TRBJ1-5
ASSDRMNQPQH
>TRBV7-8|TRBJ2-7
ASSSRPYEQY
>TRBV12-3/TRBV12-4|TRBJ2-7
ASRLGESLAQY
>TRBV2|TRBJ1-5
ASSVFRARGNQPQH
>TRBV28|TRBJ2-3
ASSFPPGLAGRDTQY
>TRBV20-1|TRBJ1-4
SASPYGTEEKLI
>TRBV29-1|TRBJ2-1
SVASGRSNNEQF
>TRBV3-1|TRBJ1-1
ASSQRGTGGAQVAF
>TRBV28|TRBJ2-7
ASSLRGVVVYEQY
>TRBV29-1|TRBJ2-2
SVRRTSGKGGELF
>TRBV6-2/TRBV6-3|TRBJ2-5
ASSYSRLAGSETQY
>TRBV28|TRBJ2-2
ASSLFNTGELF
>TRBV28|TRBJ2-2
ASSLYGFWSLRNTGELF
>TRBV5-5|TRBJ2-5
ASRGGLAGTTY
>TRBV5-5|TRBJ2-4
ASTPEVAKNIQY
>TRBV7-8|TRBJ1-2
ASSLARDSYYGYT
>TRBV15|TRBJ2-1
ATIGLVGEQF
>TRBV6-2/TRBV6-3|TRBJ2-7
ASNPVRDTYEQY
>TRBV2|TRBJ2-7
ASSWGQGLGYEQY
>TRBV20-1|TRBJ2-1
SASGYGRCNEQF
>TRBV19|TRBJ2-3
ASGSLAGYTDTQY
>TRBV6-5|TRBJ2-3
ASRSSDTQY
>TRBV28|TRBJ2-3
ASSYRRESTTDTQY
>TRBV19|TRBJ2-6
ASSLEWAYYSGANVLT
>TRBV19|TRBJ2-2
ASSRDTFAGELF
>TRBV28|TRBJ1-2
ASSFSWTGPHHRSNYGYT
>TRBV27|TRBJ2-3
ASNVGPGYTQY
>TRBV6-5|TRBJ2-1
ASSLGSNEQF